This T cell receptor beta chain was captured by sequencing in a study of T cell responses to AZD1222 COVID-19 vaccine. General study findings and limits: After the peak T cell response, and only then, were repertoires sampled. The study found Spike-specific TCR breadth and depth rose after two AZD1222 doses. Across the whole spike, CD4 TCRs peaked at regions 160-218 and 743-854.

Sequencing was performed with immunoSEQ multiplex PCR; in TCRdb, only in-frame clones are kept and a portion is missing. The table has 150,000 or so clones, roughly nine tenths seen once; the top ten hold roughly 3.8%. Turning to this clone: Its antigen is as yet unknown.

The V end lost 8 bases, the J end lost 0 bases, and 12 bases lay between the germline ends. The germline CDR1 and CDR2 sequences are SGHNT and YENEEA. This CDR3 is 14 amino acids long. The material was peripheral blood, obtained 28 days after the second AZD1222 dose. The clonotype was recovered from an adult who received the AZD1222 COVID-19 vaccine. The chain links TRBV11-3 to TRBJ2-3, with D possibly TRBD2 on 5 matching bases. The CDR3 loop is CASYTRTSTDTQYF. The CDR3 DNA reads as TGTGCCAGCTATACCCGGACTAGCACAGATACGCAGTATTTT.